This T cell receptor beta chain is from a study of blood T cell repertoires in COVID-19. The wider study: Samples taken during acute and convalescent COVID-19 were collected in the United States, Italy and Spain. T cells, B-cell-depleted T cells, or PBMCs supplied cDNA or gDNA.

Original data processing: Reference gene primer amplification yielded estimated nucleated cell counts. Profiled with immunoSEQ multiplex PCR; TCRdb holds only in-frame clones, not every one. V, J and clone size are taken as reported in that table, and D and trimming were inferred from the DNA itself. Of approximately 45,000 clones in the sample, roughly 88% are singletons; the top ten hold 13% to 15%. This TCR was recovered from a human donor in a cohort sampled during active COVID-19. Sequencing was performed on peripheral blood.

The CDR3 spells CATSNRDNEQFF. The CDR3 DNA is TGTGCCACCTCTAACCGCGACAATGAGCAGTTCTTC. The chain combines TRBV24-1 with TRBJ2-1; no definite D call. The CDR3 has 12 residues. Trimming stripped 9 bases from V and 5 bases from J, with 10 bases between. From germline, CDR1 is KGHDR and CDR2 SFDVKD.